This record covers a single TCR beta chain. Its antigen is currently unknown. The data were taken from a study of T cells in Graves' hyperthyroidism and ophthalmopathy. Study-wide points: Ophthalmopathy, as predicted by the model, came a median around 6.7 months after the prediction.

Amplification of TCR beta CDR3 regions was performed using RNA transcripts as template. A first-round RT-PCR of the TCR CDR3 used the HTBI primer set. TCRdb reprocessed the multiplex PCR reads with MiXCR, giving one entry per CDR3 protein. This sample has 500,000 to 600,000 distinct CDR3 sequences, with around 50% found just once. Diagnostic decisions used clinical symptoms, serum thyroxine and TRAb, thyroid ultrasound and orbital computed tomography. Source material: peripheral blood or thyroid tissue (not recorded which). The TCR originated in an adult woman with Graves' disease, either hyperthyroidism or ophthalmopathy (not recorded which).

For the CDR3, the DNA is TGCAGCGTGGCCGCAGGGGGCGACCACACTGAAGCTTTCTTT. It specifies CSVAAGGDHTEAFF. V is TRBV29-1 and J is TRBJ1-1; 8 positions match TRBD1. From germline, CDR1 is SQVTM and CDR2 ANQGSEA. J gave up 3 bases and V 6 bases, and 9 bases lay outside the gene matches. The CDR3 runs to 14 residues.